This T cell receptor (beta chain) came from a study of persistence of HIV-infected CD4 T cells. Cells were stimulated nonspecifically with anti-CD3/anti-CD28 magnetic beads. Sorting selected CD4+ T cells upregulating both CD40 ligand and CD69. For around 17 hours, CD8-depleted PBMCs received anti-CD28/CD49d costimulation, a CD40-blocking antibody and enfuvirtide. Germline CDR1 and CDR2: SGHTA and FQGNSA. The CDR3 runs to 14 residues. Trimming removed 4 bases from V and 7 bases from J, with 16 bases in between. Study-wide results and caveats: Antigen-responding cells were enriched for degenerate expanded CDR3beta sequences.

The immunoSEQ assay was version 4, run in survey mode. Sequencing was performed with immunoSEQ multiplex PCR; in TCRdb, only in-frame clones are kept and a portion is missing. The table records about 45,000 clones, 85% to 90% of them present only once. Comments on this clone: Its antigen is unidentified.

The rearrangement uses TRBV7-2 and TRBJ1-1; D is unclear. This receptor was obtained from an adult woman with HIV who was CMV-seropositive. Sequencing used CD4+ T cells sorted from PBMCs after approximately 19-hour stimulation, obtained from a patient who received antiretroviral therapy. The CDR3 loop is CASSSQVVGREAFF. CDR3 coding DNA: TGTGCCAGCAGCTCCCAGGTTGTCGGCCGTGAAGCTTTCTTT.